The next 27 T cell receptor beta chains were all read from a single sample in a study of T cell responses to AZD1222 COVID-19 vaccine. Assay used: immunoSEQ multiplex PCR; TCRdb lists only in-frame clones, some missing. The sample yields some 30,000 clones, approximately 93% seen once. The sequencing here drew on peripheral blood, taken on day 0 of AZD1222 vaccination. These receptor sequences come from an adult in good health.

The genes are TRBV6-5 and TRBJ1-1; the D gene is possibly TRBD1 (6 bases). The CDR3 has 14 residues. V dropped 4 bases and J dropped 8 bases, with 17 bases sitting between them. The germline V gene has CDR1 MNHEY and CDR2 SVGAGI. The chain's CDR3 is CASSSLDRSAEAFF. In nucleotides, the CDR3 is TGTGCCAGCAGTTCCCTAGACAGGTCGGCAGAAGCTTTCTTT.

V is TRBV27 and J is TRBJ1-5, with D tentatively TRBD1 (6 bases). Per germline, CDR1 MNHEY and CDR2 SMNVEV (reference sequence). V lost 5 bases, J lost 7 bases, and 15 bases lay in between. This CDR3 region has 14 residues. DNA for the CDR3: TGTGCCAGCAGTCTTGGACAGCCGACGCAGCCCCAGCATTTT. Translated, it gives CASSLGQPTQPQHF.

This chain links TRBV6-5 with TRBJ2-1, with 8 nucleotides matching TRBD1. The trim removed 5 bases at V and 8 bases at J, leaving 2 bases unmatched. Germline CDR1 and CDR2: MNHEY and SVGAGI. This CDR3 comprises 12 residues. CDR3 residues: CASSQGADEQFF. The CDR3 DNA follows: TGTGCCAGCAGTCAGGGGGCCGATGAGCAGTTCTTC.

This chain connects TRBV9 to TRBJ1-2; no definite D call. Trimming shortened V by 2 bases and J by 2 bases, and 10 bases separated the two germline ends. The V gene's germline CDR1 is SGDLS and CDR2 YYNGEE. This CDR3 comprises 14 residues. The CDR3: CASSVLGSNYGYTF. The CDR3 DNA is TGTGCCAGCAGCGTCCTGGGAAGCAACTATGGCTACACCTTC.

The CDR3 DNA sequence: TGCAGCGTTGAGTCTCCGGGACAGGTCTATGGCTACACCTTC. As protein: CSVESPGQVYGYTF. This sequence joins TRBV29-1 and TRBJ1-2; 8 bases align to TRBD1. CDR1 is SQVTM and CDR2 is ANQGSEA in the germline V gene. The CDR3 contains 14 residues. V dropped 3 bases and J dropped 4; count of bases not matched to a gene: 7.

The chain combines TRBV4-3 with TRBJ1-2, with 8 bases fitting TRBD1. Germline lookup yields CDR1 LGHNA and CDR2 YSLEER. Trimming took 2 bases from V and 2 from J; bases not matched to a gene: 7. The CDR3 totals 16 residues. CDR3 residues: CASSQTWTGQNYGYTF. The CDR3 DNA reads TGCGCCAGCAGCCAAACATGGACAGGGCAGAACTATGGCTACACCTTC.

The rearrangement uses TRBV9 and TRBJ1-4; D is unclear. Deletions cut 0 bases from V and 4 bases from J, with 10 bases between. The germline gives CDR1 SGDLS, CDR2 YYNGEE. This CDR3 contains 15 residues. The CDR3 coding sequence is TGTGCCAGCAGCGTAGACCGGGGAGGTAATGAAAAACTGTTTTTT. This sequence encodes CASSVDRGGNEKLFF. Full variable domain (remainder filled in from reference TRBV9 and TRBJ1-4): DSGVTQTPKHLITATGQRVTLRCSPRSGDLSVYWYQQSLDQGLQFLIQYYNGEERAKGNILERFSAQQFPDLHSELNLSSLELGDSALYFCASSVDRGGNEKLFFGSGTQLSVL.

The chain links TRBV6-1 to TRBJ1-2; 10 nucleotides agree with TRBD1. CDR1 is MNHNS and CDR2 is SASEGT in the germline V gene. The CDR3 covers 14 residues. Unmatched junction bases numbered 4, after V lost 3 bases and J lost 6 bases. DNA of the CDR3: TGTGCCAGCAGTGACCGGGACAGGGGCCATGGCTACACCTTC. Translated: CASSDRDRGHGYTF.

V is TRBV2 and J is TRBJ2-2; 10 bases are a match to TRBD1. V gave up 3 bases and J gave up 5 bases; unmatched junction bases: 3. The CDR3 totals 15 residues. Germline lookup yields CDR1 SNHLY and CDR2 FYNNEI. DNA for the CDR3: TGTGCCAGCAGTGAGCAGGACAGGGGGACCGGGGAGCTGTTTTTT. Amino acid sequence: CASSEQDRGTGELFF. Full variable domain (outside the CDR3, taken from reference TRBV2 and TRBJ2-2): EPEVTQTPSHQVTQMGQEVILRCVPISNHLYFYWYRQILGQKVEFLVSFYNNEISEKSEIFDDQFSVERPDGSNFTLKIRSTKLEDSAMYFCASSEQDRGTGELFFGEGSRLTVL.

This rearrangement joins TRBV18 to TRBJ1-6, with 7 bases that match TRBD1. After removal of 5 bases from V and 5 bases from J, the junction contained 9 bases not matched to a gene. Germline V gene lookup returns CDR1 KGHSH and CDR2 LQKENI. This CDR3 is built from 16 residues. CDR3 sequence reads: CASSTTGLRDNSPLHF. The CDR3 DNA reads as TGTGCCAGCTCAACGACAGGGCTGAGGGATAATTCACCCCTCCACTTT.

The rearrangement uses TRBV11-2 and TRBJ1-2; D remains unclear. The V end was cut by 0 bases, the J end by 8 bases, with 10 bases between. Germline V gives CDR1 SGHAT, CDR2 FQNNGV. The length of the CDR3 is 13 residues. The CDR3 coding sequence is TGTGCCAGCAGCTTAGAGAACAACTGGGGCTACACCTTC. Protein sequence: CASSLENNWGYTF.

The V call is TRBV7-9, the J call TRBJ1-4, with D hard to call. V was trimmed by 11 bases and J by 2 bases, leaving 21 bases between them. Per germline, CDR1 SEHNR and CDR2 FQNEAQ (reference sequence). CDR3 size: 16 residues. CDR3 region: CASSAWGATTNEKLFF. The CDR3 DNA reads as TGTGCCTCCTCGGCGTGGGGAGCTACGACTAATGAAAAACTGTTTTTT.

CDR3 bases: TGTGCCTCCCCGGGACTGACGGCCACTGAAGCTTTCTTT. Its translation: CASPGLTATEAFF. The V and J genes are TRBV30 and TRBJ1-1, with D maybe TRBD1 (5 bases). The CDR3 spans 13 residues. Trimming took off 7 bases at V and 4 bases at J, with 16 bases between the two ends. Germline loops: CDR1 GTSNPN, CDR2 SVGIG (reference sequence).

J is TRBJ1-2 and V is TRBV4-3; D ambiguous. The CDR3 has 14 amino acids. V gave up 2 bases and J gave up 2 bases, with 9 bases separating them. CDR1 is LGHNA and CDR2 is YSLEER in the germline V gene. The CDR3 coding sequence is TGCGCCAGCAGCCAACCGGACCTGAACTATGGCTACACCTTC. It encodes CASSQPDLNYGYTF.

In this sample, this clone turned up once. This chain's CDR3 is CASTDDLHTEAFF. The CDR3, as DNA: TGTGCCAGCACGGACGATTTACACACTGAAGCTTTCTTT. The genes are TRBV12-3 or TRBV12-4 and TRBJ1-1; D unclear. V gave up 7 bases and J gave up 3 bases, with 12 bases separating them. The CDR3 spans 13 residues.

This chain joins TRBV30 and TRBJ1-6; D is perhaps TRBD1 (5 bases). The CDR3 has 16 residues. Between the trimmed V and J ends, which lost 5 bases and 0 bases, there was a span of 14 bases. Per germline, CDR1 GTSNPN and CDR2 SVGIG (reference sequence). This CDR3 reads CAWGPQGASYNSPLHF. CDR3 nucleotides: TGTGCCTGGGGACCCCAGGGAGCCTCCTATAATTCACCCCTCCACTTT.

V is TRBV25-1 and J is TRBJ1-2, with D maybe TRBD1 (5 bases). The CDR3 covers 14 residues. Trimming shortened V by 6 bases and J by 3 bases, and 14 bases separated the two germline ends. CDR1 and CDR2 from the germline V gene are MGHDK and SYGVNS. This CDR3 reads CASSEGTGDYGYTF. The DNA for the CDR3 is TGTGCCAGCAGCGAAGGTACGGGGGACTATGGCTACACCTTC.

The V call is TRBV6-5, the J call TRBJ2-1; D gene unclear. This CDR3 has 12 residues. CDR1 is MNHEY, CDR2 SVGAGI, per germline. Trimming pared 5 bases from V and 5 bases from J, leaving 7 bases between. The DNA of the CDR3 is TGTGCCAGCAGTACCATCAACAATGAGCAGTTCTTC. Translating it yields CASSTINNEQFF.

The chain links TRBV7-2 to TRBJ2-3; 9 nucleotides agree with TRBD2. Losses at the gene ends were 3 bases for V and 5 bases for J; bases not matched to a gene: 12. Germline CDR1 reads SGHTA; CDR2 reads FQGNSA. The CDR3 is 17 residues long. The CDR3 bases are TGTGCCAGCAGCTTCCGTCCGGGCGGGGGGGCGTTAGATACGCAGTATTTT. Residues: CASSFRPGGGALDTQYF. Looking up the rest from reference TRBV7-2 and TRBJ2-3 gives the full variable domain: GAGVSQSPSNKVTEKGKDVELRCDPISGHTALYWYRQSLGQGLEFLIYFQGNSAPDKSGLPSDRFSAERTGGSVSTLTIQRTQQEDSAVYLCASSFRPGGGALDTQYFGPGTRLTVL.

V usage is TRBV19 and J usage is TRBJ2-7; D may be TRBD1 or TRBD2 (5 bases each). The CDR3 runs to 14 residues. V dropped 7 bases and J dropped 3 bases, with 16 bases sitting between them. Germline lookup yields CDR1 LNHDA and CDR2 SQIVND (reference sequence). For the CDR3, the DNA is TGTGCCAGTACCGCACGGGGCGGAGTCTACGAGCAGTACTTC. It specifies CASTARGGVYEQYF.

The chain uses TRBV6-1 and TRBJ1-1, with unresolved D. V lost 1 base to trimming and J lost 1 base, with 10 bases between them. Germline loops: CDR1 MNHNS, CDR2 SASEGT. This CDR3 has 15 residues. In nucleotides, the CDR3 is TGTGCCAGCAGTGAAGTTCAGCGGGGGAACACTGAAGCTTTCTTT. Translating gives CASSEVQRGNTEAFF.

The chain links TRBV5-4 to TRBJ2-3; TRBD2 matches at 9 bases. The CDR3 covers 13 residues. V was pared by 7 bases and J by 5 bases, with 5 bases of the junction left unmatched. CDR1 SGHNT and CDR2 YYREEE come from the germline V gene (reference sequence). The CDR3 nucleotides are TGTGCCAGCGGGGGACTAGCAGTAGATACGCAGTATTTT. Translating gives CASGGLAVDTQYF.

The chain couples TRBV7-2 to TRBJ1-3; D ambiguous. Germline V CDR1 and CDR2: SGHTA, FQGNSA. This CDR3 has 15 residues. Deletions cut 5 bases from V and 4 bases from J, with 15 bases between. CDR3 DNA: TGTGCCAGCAGCAAGTGGGAGGGAGGCGGAAACACCATATATTTT. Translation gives CASSKWEGGGNTIYF.

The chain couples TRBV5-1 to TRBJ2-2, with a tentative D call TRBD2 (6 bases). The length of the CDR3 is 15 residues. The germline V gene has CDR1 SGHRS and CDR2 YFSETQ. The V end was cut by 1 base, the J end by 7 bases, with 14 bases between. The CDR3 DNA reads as TGCGCCAGCAGCTTGAATGGGGGAGCGGGCGGGGAGCTGTTTTTT. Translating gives CASSLNGGAGGELFF.

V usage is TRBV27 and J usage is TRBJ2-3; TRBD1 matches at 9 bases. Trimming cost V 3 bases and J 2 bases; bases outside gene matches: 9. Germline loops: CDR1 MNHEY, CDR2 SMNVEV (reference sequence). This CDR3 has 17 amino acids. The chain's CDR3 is CASSFLRTGADTDTQYF. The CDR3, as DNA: TGTGCCAGCAGTTTTCTTCGGACAGGGGCAGACACAGATACGCAGTATTTT.

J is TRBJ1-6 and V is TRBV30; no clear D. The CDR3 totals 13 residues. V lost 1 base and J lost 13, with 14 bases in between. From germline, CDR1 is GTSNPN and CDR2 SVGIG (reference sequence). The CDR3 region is CAWSEQLTSPLHF. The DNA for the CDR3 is TGTGCCTGGAGTGAACAGTTAACCTCCCCCCTCCACTTT.

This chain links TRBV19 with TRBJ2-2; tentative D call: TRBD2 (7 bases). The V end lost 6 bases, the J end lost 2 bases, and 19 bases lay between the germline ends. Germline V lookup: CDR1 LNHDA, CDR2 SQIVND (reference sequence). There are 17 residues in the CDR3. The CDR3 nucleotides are TGTGCCAGTAGCCCGGACAGCGGGGCGTCCAACACCGGGGAGCTGTTTTTT. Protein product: CASSPDSGASNTGELFF.